The 27 T cell receptor beta chains presented below share a single source sample, sequenced in a study of blood T cell repertoires in COVID-19. Only in-frame clones appear in the TCRdb table, and some are missing; sequencing was by immunoSEQ multiplex PCR. The data show 130,000 to 150,000 clones, roughly 84% seen once. The specimen sequenced was peripheral blood. Receptors originate from a human donor with acute or convalescent COVID-19. The donor label of this sample is uncertain.

The chain recombines TRBV27 with TRBJ1-2; 7 nucleotides align to TRBD1. This CDR3 has 13 amino acids. Germline assignment: CDR1 MNHEY and CDR2 SMNVEV (reference sequence). Germline trimming cut 4 bases from V and 8 bases from J; bases unmatched to any gene: 7. The CDR3 bases are TGTGCCAGCAGTTCAACAGGGGAAGGGGGCTACACCTTC. Protein: CASSSTGEGGYTF.

The chain uses TRBV6-1 and TRBJ2-2; D gene ambiguous. Germline assignment: CDR1 MNHNS and CDR2 SASEGT. The CDR3 has 13 amino acids. The V end lost 2 bases, the J end lost 6 bases, and 7 bases lay between the germline ends. CDR3 bases: TGTGCCAGCAGTGAAATCGGTGCCGGGGAGCTGTTTTTT. Translating it yields CASSEIGAGELFF.

The V and J genes are TRBV19 and TRBJ1-1, with TRBD1 matching 7 bases. The CDR3 is 15 amino acids. Trimming removed 1 base from V and 0 bases from J; junction bases left unmatched: 2. The germline gives CDR1 LNHDA, CDR2 SQIVND (reference sequence). CDR3 loop: CASSIGQGLNTEAFF. The CDR3 nucleotides read TGTGCCAGTAGTATAGGACAGGGATTGAACACTGAAGCTTTCTTT.

This chain connects TRBV3-1 (or the pseudogene TRBV3-2) to TRBJ1-1; unclear D gene. V was clipped by 4 bases and J by 1 base, with 10 bases between them. The CDR3 has 14 amino acids. The germline V gene encodes CDR1 LGHDT and CDR2 YNNKEL (reference sequence). The CDR3 DNA is TGTGCCAGCAGCCGGGTGAGCGGGAACACTGAAGCTTTCTTT. As protein: CASSRVSGNTEAFF.

The rearrangement joins TRBV6-5 to TRBJ2-7; TRBD1 aligns across 7 bases. In germline, CDR1 is MNHEY, CDR2 SVGAGI. V gave up 4 bases and J gave up 0 bases; unmatched junction bases: 6. The CDR3 runs to 15 residues. For the CDR3, the DNA is TGTGCCAGCAGTTTCGACAGGGACCCCTCCTACGAGCAGTACGTC. The encoded protein is CASSFDRDPSYEQYV.

CDR3 nucleotides: TGTGCCAGCAGGGGACTAGCGGGAGCCACCGGGGAGCTGTTTTTT. Encoded protein: CASRGLAGATGELFF. V gene TRBV6-5 combines with J gene TRBJ2-2; 14 nucleotides align to TRBD2. This CDR3 is 15 amino acids long. V shed 6 bases, J shed 4 bases, and the junction held 1 base outside the gene matches. Germline V CDR1 and CDR2: MNHEY, SVGAGI.

The CDR3 protein is CASSPPPGQETQYF. The CDR3 DNA is TGTGCCAGCAGCCCACCTCCGGGCCAAGAGACCCAGTACTTC. The rearrangement uses TRBV3-1 (or the pseudogene TRBV3-2) and TRBJ2-5; D not resolved. The CDR3 length is 14 residues. Germline V gives CDR1 LGHDT, CDR2 YNNKEL (reference sequence). Trimming pared 4 bases from V and 1 base from J, leaving 10 bases between.

The CDR3 nucleotides are TGTGCCACCAGTGTCGGCCAAGAGACCCAGTACTTC. Translated, it gives CATSVGQETQYF. This chain connects TRBV24-1 to TRBJ2-5; no definite D call. Germline CDR1 reads KGHDR; CDR2 reads SFDVKD. The CDR3 loop spans 12 amino acids. With 5 bases removed from V and 1 base from J, the gap between germline ends came to 4 bases.

This clone has a single count. This chain joins TRBV7-2 and TRBJ2-2; D is ambiguous. V gave up 0 bases and J gave up 4 bases, with 9 bases separating them. The germline V gene has CDR1 SGHTA and CDR2 FQGNSA. The CDR3 is 15 residues long. The CDR3 is CASSLAGGGTGELFF. The CDR3 DNA reads TGTGCCAGCAGCTTAGCGGGTGGCGGCACCGGGGAGCTGTTTTTT.

DNA of the CDR3: TGTGCCAGCAGTTTTTTTCGGGACAGAGGCGAGACCCAGTACTTC. Protein: CASSFFRDRGETQYF. The chain has TRBV28 and TRBJ2-5; 7 nucleotides agree with TRBD1. The trim removed 3 bases at V and 5 bases at J, leaving 9 bases unmatched. The CDR3 spans 15 residues. Germline CDR1 and CDR2: MDHEN and SYDVKM.

This clone was observed once. The chain has TRBV18 and TRBJ2-3; D perhaps matches TRBD2 (5 bases). V dropped 5 bases and J dropped 6 bases, with 9 bases sitting between them. CDR3 length: 12 residues. Germline CDR1 is KGHSH and CDR2 is LQKENI. Written as DNA, the CDR3 is TGTGCCAGCTCATCCGGGAAGGATACGCAGTATTTT. The encoded protein is CASSSGKDTQYF.

J is TRBJ1-1 and V is TRBV5-1; unclear D gene. Germline CDR1 and CDR2: SGHRS and YFSETQ. The V end lost 4 bases, the J end lost 0 bases, and 10 bases lay between the germline ends. The length of the CDR3 is 14 residues. CDR3 nucleotide sequence: TGCGCCAGCAGCCCTCGGGAGATGAACACTGAAGCTTTCTTT. Protein: CASSPREMNTEAFF.

This clone has more than one count but fewer than ten. V usage is TRBV19 and J usage is TRBJ1-4; no clear D. Germline CDR1 and CDR2: LNHDA and SQIVND (reference sequence). The CDR3 loop spans 13 amino acids. Trimming shortened V by 6 bases and J by 8 bases, and 13 bases separated the two germline ends. The CDR3 region has the DNA TGTGCCAGTAGATCCGGAAACGGGGAAAAACTGTTTTTT. This gives the protein CASRSGNGEKLFF. Variable domain in full (rest from reference TRBV19 and TRBJ1-4): DGGITQSPKYLFRKEGQNVTLSCEQNLNHDAMYWYRQDPGQGLRLIYYSQIVNDFQKGDIAEGYSVSREKKESFPLTVTSAQKNPTAFYLCASRSGNGEKLFFGSGTQLSVL.

The chain uses TRBV27 and TRBJ1-2; 8 bases agree with TRBD1. The CDR3 loop spans 14 amino acids. Germline V gene lookup returns CDR1 MNHEY and CDR2 SMNVEV (reference sequence). The trim removed 3 bases at V and 2 bases at J, leaving 2 bases unmatched. The CDR3 sequence is CASSFDRGNYGYTF. CDR3 DNA: TGTGCCAGCAGTTTCGACAGGGGCAACTATGGCTACACCTTC.

The rearrangement uses TRBV6-2 or TRBV6-3 and TRBJ2-5, with 10 bases matching TRBD2. CDR1 is MNHEY and CDR2 is SVGEGT in the germline V gene. Trimming removed 7 bases from V and 3 bases from J; junction bases left unmatched: 11. The CDR3 totals 16 residues. The CDR3 reads CASTPAAGGPEETQYF. CDR3 DNA sequence: TGTGCCAGCACCCCCGCAGCGGGGGGGCCTGAAGAGACCCAGTACTTC.

The J gene is TRBJ1-4, the V gene TRBV18, with 8 nucleotides matching TRBD1. From germline, CDR1 is KGHSH and CDR2 LQKENI. This CDR3 has 13 residues. The trim removed 5 bases at V and 5 bases at J, leaving 1 base unmatched. The CDR3 DNA sequence: TGTGCCAGCTCAGGACAGGGAAATGAAAAACTGTTTTTT. Its translation: CASSGQGNEKLFF. Full variable domain (missing parts from reference TRBV18 and TRBJ1-4): NAGVMQNPRHLVRRRGQEARLRCSPMKGHSHVYWYRQLPEEGLKFMVYLQKENIIDESGMPKERFSAEFPKEGPSILRIQQVVRGDSAAYFCASSGQGNEKLFFGSGTQLSVL.

The chain links TRBV5-1 to TRBJ1-4, with TRBD1 matching over 9 bases. V gave up 4 bases and J gave up 7 bases; unmatched junction bases: 8. This CDR3 has 15 amino acids. Germline V gene sequence: CDR1 SGHRS, CDR2 YFSETQ. The CDR3 reads CASSVGGTGLEKLFF. CDR3 in DNA: TGCGCCAGCAGCGTTGGCGGGACAGGGCTTGAAAAACTGTTTTTT.

This chain joins TRBV5-6 and TRBJ2-5; 7 bases map to TRBD2. The germline gives CDR1 SGHDT, CDR2 YYEEEE. V gave up 4 bases and J gave up 2 bases; unmatched junction bases: 17. This CDR3 contains 18 residues. DNA for the CDR3: TGTGCCAGCAGCCAAAAGATTTCCGGGGGGAGCAAACAAGAGACCCAGTACTTC. This codes for CASSQKISGGSKQETQYF. The variable domain in full, completed from reference TRBV5-6 and TRBJ2-5, reads DAGVTQSPTHLIKTRGQQVTLRCSPKSGHDTVSWYQQALGQGPQFIFQYYEEEERQRGNFPDRFSGHQFPNYSSELNVNALLLGDSALYLCASSQKISGGSKQETQYFGPGTRLLVL.

The chain recombines TRBV6-6 with TRBJ2-7, with 10 nucleotides matching TRBD1. V lost 5 bases, J lost 8 bases, and 9 bases stayed unmatched. The CDR3 length is 14 residues. Germline loops: CDR1 MNHNY, CDR2 SVGAGI (reference sequence). The CDR3 DNA sequence: TGTGCCAGCAGTCCACCCGGGACAGGGGCGAAGCAGTACGTC. It yields the protein CASSPPGTGAKQYV.

V is TRBV27 and J is TRBJ1-6; unclear D gene. Trimming left V 2 bases short and J 5 bases short, with 16 bases between. The germline CDR1 and CDR2 sequences are MNHEY and SMNVEV (reference sequence). This CDR3 contains 17 residues. The CDR3 here is CASSLRRRGSDNSPLHF. The CDR3 DNA follows: TGTGCCAGCAGTTTAAGGCGTCGGGGTAGCGATAATTCACCCCTCCACTTT.

The chain links TRBV6-5 to TRBJ1-1; possible D gene TRBD1, 5 bases. The V end lost 2 bases, the J end lost 4 bases, and 11 bases lay between the germline ends. CDR3 length equals 14 residues. Germline lookup yields CDR1 MNHEY and CDR2 SVGAGI. The CDR3 spells CASSYQPRVTEAFF. In DNA, the CDR3 is TGTGCCAGCAGTTACCAGCCCAGGGTCACTGAAGCTTTCTTT.

This chain links TRBV29-1 with TRBJ1-1, with 11 positions matching TRBD1. Germline CDR1 and CDR2: SQVTM and ANQGSEA. V lost 6 bases to trimming and J lost 7 bases; unmatched junction nucleotides: 4. The CDR3 has 12 residues. The CDR3 coding sequence is TGCAGCGTGTATGGGACAGGGGGTGAAGCTTTCTTT. Translating gives CSVYGTGGEAFF.

This chain connects TRBV11-2 to TRBJ1-4; maybe TRBD1 (5 bases). Germline V CDR1 and CDR2: SGHAT, FQNNGV. Trimming pared 5 bases from V and 0 bases from J, leaving 13 bases between. The CDR3 contains 16 residues. In DNA form, the CDR3 reads TGTGCCAGCAGCCGGACGGGCAGGGCAACTAATGAAAAACTGTTTTTT. Translation gives CASSRTGRATNEKLFF.

Only one count was recorded for this clone. A clone one base away is much larger, so this may be a read error. The rearrangement uses TRBV12-3 or TRBV12-4 and TRBJ1-5; 8 bases match TRBD1. This CDR3 is built from 13 residues. The trim removed 6 bases at V and 5 bases at J, leaving 3 bases unmatched. The chain's CDR3 is CASSQQGDQPQHF. CDR3 coding DNA: TGTGCCAGCAGCCAACAGGGGGATCAGCCCCAGCATTTT.

The chain links TRBV7-3 to TRBJ2-1; perhaps TRBD2 as D (6 bases). The V gene lost 5 bases and the J gene lost 7 bases, with 15 bases spanning the gap. Germline V gene sequence: CDR1 SGHTA, CDR2 FQGTGA. The CDR3 length is 14 residues. The CDR3 nucleotides read TGTGCCAGCAGCCTACGGGGTCTAGCGAATGAGCAGTTCTTC. It translates to CASSLRGLANEQFF.

The genes are TRBV29-1 and TRBJ2-1; 11 bases map to TRBD1. This CDR3 has 14 amino acids. Germline lookup yields CDR1 SQVTM and CDR2 ANQGSEA. The V and J ends lost 6 bases and 8 bases, in that order; junction bases with no gene match: 9. CDR3 DNA: TGCAGCGTCACGGGACAGGGGGTGTGGGATGAGCAGTTCTTC. Its translation: CSVTGQGVWDEQFF.

V and J are TRBV5-5 and TRBJ1-2; weak D call: TRBD1 (5 bases). Germline CDR1 is SGHKS and CDR2 is YYEKEE (reference sequence). V was trimmed by 1 base and J by 7 bases, leaving 14 bases between them. This CDR3 region has 14 residues. DNA of the CDR3: TGTGCCAGCAGCTTGACCTCAGGGATCCCTGGCTACACCTTC. It is translated as CASSLTSGIPGYTF.